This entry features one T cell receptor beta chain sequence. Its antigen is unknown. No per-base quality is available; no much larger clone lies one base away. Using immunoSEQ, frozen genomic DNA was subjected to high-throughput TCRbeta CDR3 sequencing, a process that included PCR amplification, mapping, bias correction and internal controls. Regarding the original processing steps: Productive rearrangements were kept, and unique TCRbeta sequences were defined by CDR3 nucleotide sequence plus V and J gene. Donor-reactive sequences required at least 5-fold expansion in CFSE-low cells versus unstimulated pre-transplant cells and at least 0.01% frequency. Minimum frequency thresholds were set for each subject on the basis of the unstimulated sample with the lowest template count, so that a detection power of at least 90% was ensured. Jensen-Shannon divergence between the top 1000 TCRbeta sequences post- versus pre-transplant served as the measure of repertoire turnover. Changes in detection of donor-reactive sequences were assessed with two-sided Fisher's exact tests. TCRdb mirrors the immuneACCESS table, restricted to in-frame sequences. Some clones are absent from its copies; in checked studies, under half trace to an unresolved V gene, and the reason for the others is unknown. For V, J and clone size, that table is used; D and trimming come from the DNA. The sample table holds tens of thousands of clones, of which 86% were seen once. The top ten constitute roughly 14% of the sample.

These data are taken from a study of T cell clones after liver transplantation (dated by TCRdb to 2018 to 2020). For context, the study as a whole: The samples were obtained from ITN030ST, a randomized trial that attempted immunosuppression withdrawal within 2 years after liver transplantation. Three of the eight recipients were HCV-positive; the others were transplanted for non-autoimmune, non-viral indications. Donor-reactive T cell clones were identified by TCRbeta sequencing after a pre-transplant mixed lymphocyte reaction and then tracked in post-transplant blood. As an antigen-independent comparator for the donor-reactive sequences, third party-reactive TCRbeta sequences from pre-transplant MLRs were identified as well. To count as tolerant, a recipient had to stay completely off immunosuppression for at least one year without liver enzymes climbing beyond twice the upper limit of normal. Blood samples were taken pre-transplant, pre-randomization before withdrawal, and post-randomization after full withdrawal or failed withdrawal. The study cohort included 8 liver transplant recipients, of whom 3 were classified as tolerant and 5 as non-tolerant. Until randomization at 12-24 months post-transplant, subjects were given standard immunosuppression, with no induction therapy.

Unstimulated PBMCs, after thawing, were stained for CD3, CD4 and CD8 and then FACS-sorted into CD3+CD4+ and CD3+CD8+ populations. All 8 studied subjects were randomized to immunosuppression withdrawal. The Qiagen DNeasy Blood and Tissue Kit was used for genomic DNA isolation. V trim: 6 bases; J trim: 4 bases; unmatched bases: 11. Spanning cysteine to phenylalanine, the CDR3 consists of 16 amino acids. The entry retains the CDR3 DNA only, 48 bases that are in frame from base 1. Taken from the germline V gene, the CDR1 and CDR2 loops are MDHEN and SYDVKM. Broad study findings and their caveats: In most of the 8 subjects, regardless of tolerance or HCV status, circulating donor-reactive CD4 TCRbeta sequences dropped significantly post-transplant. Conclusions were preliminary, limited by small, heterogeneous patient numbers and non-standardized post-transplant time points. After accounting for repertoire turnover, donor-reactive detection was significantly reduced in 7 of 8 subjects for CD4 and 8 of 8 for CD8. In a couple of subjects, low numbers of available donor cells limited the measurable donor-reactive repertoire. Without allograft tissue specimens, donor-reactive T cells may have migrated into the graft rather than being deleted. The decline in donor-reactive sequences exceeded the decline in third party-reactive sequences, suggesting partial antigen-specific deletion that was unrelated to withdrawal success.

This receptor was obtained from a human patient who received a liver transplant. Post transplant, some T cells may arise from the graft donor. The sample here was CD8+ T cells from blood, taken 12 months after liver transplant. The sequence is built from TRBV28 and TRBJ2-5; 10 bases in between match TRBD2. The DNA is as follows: TGTGCCAGCAGCTTAGCGGGAGGCTCCATGGGAGAGACCCAGTACTTC. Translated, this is CASSLAGGSMGETQYF. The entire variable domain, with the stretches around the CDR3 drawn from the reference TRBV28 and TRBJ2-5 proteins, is DVKVTQSSRYLVKRTGEKVFLECVQDMDHENMFWYRQDPGLGLRLIYFSYDVKMKEKGDIPEGYSVSREKKERFSLILESASTNQTSMYLCASSLAGGSMGETQYFGPGTRLLVL.